These 22 T cell receptor beta chains share one sample of origin, sequenced in a study of blood T cells in healthy people across ages. Combining a sample-barcoded 5' primer with a J-beta primer mix, a second PCR ran for roughly 7 to 11 cycles. TCRdb re-analysed the 5' RACE reads in MiXCR, keeping a single row per CDR3 protein. The table shows hundreds of thousands of distinct CDR3 sequences, with approximately 24% occurring only once. The same sample was also used in a study of T cells of mothers and their children.

Sequencing was carried out using blood. The receptor set was obtained from a boy aged 10-17 years in good health.

This chain uses TRBV19 with TRBJ1-1; 8 positions agree with TRBD1. Germline V lookup: CDR1 LNHDA, CDR2 SQIVND (reference sequence). There are 14 residues in the CDR3. With V trimmed by 3 bases and J by 5 bases, 5 bases remained unmatched. CDR3 protein: CASSIDRGRTEAFF. DNA of the CDR3: TGTGCCAGTAGTATTGACAGGGGAAGGACTGAAGCTTTCTTT.

V usage is TRBV6-1 and J usage is TRBJ2-3; a possible D gene is TRBD1 (6 bases). The V end was cut by 5 bases, the J end by 6 bases, with 18 bases between. There are 15 residues in the CDR3. Looked up from germline, CDR1 is MNHNS and CDR2 is SASEGT. DNA for the CDR3: TGTGCCAGCAGTCTCTGGGACAATAGGAGGGATACGCAGTATTTT. It translates to CASSLWDNRRDTQYF.

This rearrangement joins TRBV10-3 to TRBJ2-1; D not resolved. Trimming left V 2 bases short and J 2 bases short, with 1 base between. The CDR3 covers 12 residues. From germline, CDR1 is ENHRY and CDR2 SYGVKD. Here the CDR3 reads CAISETYNEQFF. CDR3 DNA: TGTGCCATCAGTGAGACCTACAATGAGCAGTTCTTC.

The chain links TRBV29-1 to TRBJ2-7; tentatively, D is TRBD2 (5 bases). The CDR3 totals 14 residues. Per the germline V gene, CDR1 is SQVTM and CDR2 is ANQGSEA. V lost 7 bases to trimming and J lost 10 bases, with 26 bases between them. CDR3 DNA: TGCAGCGCACGCCGGGGTATGGGTTATAGCGACCAGTACTTC. It is translated as CSARRGMGYSDQYF.

The chain combines TRBV20-1 with TRBJ2-4; D is ambiguous. Germline-derived CDR1 and CDR2 are DFQATT and SNEGSKA (reference sequence). The CDR3 totals 15 residues. V gave up 0 bases and J gave up 8 bases, with 17 bases separating them. The CDR3 here is CSARDGQPYRDIQYF. For the CDR3, the DNA is TGCAGTGCTAGAGATGGGCAGCCTTATCGGGACATTCAGTACTTC.

This clonotype was recorded a few times. The rearrangement links TRBV13 to TRBJ1-5, with a tentative D call TRBD1 (5 bases). The V gene's germline CDR1 is PRHDT and CDR2 FYEKMQ (reference sequence). The CDR3 runs to 16 residues. V was trimmed by 3 bases and J by 1 base, leaving 13 bases between them. Written as DNA, the CDR3 is TGTGCCAGCAGCTTTGGGGCAGGGACGAGCAATCAGCCCCAGCATTTT. It codes for CASSFGAGTSNQPQHF.

This clonotype was counted a few times. V gene TRBV4-1 combines with J gene TRBJ1-5; 9 positions agree with TRBD1. J lost 1 base, V lost 0 bases, and 4 bases had no gene match. CDR1 and CDR2 from the germline V gene are MGHRA and YSYEKL. The CDR3 extends over 17 amino acids. This CDR3 is CASSQDPGQGSNQPQHF. CDR3 coding DNA: TGCGCCAGCAGCCAAGATCCGGGACAGGGCAGCAATCAGCCCCAGCATTTT.

The chain joins TRBV2 to TRBJ1-1; D remains ambiguous. The germline CDR1 and CDR2 sequences are SNHLY and FYNNEI. The CDR3 runs 13 residues. With 3 bases removed from V and 1 base from J, the gap between germline ends came to 6 bases. As DNA, the CDR3 is TGTGCCAGCAGTGAGAGTCCGAACACTGAAGCTTTCTTT. This codes for CASSESPNTEAFF.

The chain combines TRBV6-1 with TRBJ2-3; a weak D match, TRBD1 (5 bases). The CDR3 extends over 14 amino acids. CDR1 is MNHNS, CDR2 SASEGT, per germline. V shed 8 bases and J shed 4 bases, with 16 bases lying between them. CDR3: CASGPPTVSDTQYF. The CDR3 nucleotides read TGTGCCAGCGGACCACCGACAGTTTCAGATACGCAGTATTTT.

The V and J genes are TRBV24-1 and TRBJ2-1; D is uncertain. V lost 9 bases to trimming and J lost 0 bases, with 11 bases between them. The CDR3 has 14 residues. Looked up from germline, CDR1 is KGHDR and CDR2 is SFDVKD. The CDR3 DNA sequence: TGTGCCACCTCTGACCTCAGCTCCTACAATGAGCAGTTCTTC. Its translation: CATSDLSSYNEQFF.

This rearrangement joins TRBV10-2 to TRBJ2-5; D uncertain. The J call is doubtful: the DNA matches TRBJ2-7 better. Germline lookup yields CDR1 WSHSY and CDR2 SAAADI. The CDR3 is 12 residues long. In DNA form, the CDR3 reads TGCGCCAGCAGGCACAGTTTCTACGAGCAGTACTTC. Protein: CASRHSFYEQYF.

This clonotype came up a few times. The chain employs TRBV7-3 and TRBJ2-1, with 7 nucleotides matching TRBD1. The germline gives CDR1 SGHTA, CDR2 FQGTGA. There are 15 residues in the CDR3. The J segment lost 0 bases and the V segment lost 4 bases, leaving 3 bases of the junction unmatched. In nucleotides, the CDR3 is TGTGCCAGCAGCTCGACAGGGAACTCCTACAATGAGCAGTTCTTC. Its protein is CASSSTGNSYNEQFF.

The CDR3 loop is CASTQGLAGGRETQYF. Here the CDR3 DNA reads TGTGCCAGCACCCAAGGGCTAGCGGGGGGGCGGGAGACCCAGTACTTC. The V and J genes are TRBV7-2 and TRBJ2-5, with TRBD2 identical over 12 bases. The V segment lost 7 bases and the J segment 5 bases; nucleotides outside the gene matches: 11. Germline V lookup: CDR1 SGHTA, CDR2 FQGNSA. This CDR3 region has 16 residues.

V is TRBV4-1 and J is TRBJ1-4; no clear D. The CDR3 runs 15 residues. V lost 0 bases and J lost 4, with 9 bases in between. The V gene's germline CDR1 is MGHRA and CDR2 YSYEKL. The CDR3 DNA follows: TGCGCCAGCAGCCAAGAAGCACCATTTAATGAAAAACTGTTTTTT. Protein: CASSQEAPFNEKLFF.

The J gene is TRBJ2-5, the V gene TRBV5-6; the match to TRBD2 covers 13 bases. TRBJ2-1 explains the end of the DNA better; the J call may be wrong. The CDR3 runs 17 residues. The germline V gene has CDR1 SGHDT and CDR2 YYEEEE. CDR3 region: CASSLLFRLAGGNEQFF. The DNA for the CDR3 is TGTGCCAGCAGCTTATTATTTCGACTAGCGGGAGGTAATGAGCAGTTCTTC.

As regards this clonotype: A junction end diverges from the germline sequence, so it may reflect a read error. The J gene is TRBJ1-4, the V gene TRBV27; 7 bases match TRBD1. Germline V gene sequence: CDR1 MNHEY, CDR2 SMNVEV (reference sequence). CDR3 length: 15 amino acids. The CDR3 nucleotides are TGCGCCAGCAGTACGGTGACAGGGTTGAATGAAAAACTGTTTTTT. Its translation: CASSTVTGLNEKLFF. Full variable domain (remainder filled in from reference TRBV27 and TRBJ1-4): EAQVTQNPRYLITVTGKKLTVTCSQNMNHEYMSWYRQDPGLGLRQIYYSMNVEVTDKGDVPEGYKVSRKEKRNFPLILESPSPNQTSLYFCASSTVTGLNEKLFFGSGTQLSVL.

The V and J genes are TRBV25-1 and TRBJ2-5; 8 bases are shared with TRBD2. CDR3 length: 16 residues. V lost 3 bases and J lost 0; bases outside the gene matches: 6. Germline V gene data show CDR1 as MGHDK and CDR2 as SYGVNS. CDR3 loop: CASSDFPAGDQETQYF. CDR3 sequence (DNA): TGTGCCAGCAGTGATTTTCCAGCGGGAGACCAAGAGACCCAGTACTTC.

V gene TRBV6-5 combines with J gene TRBJ2-1; TRBD2 aligns across 7 bases. Germline CDR1 and CDR2: MNHEY and SVGAGI. The CDR3 runs 14 residues. Trimming took 2 bases from V and 12 from J; bases not matched to a gene: 10. The CDR3 DNA is TGTGCCAGCAGTTACGAAAAAGGGACTATTCGGCAGTTCTTC. Protein product: CASSYEKGTIRQFF.

This clonotype was detected a few times. At one of its ends the junction is not consistent with the germline gene, which may arise from a read error. The chain uses TRBV24-1 and TRBJ2-5, with D possibly being TRBD2 (7 bases). The CDR3 sequence is 15 residues long. The germline CDR1 and CDR2 sequences are KGHDR and SFDVKD. The chain's CDR3 is CATSDGRGRDNEQSF. The CDR3 region has the DNA TGTGCCACCAGTGATGGACGGGGGAGGGACAATGAGCAGTCCTTC.

CDR3 region: CASRRDSPRDTQYF. CDR3 coding DNA: TGTGCCAGCAGGCGGGACTCCCCGAGAGATACGCAGTATTTT. The chain employs TRBV7-9 and TRBJ2-3, with D perhaps matching TRBD2 (6 bases). Germline V CDR1 and CDR2: SEHNR, FQNEAQ (reference sequence). This CDR3 is 14 amino acids long. The ends were cut back, 6 bases at V and 5 bases at J, with 15 bases in the middle.

V gene TRBV12-3 or TRBV12-4 combines with J gene TRBJ1-2; 9 bases align to TRBD1. The CDR3 has 15 residues. The trim removed 3 bases at V and 3 bases at J, leaving 5 bases unmatched. The CDR3 region has the DNA TGTGCCAGCAGTTTTGGGGGACAGGGCTACTATGGCTACACCTTC. Translation gives CASSFGGQGYYGYTF.

This clonotype appeared a few times. At one end the junction does not follow the germline gene, possibly because of a read error. V is TRBV29-1 and J is TRBJ2-5; D remains unclear. The CDR3 has 12 residues. CDR1 and CDR2 from the germline V gene are SQVTM and ANQGSEA. CDR3 coding DNA: TGCAGCGCGCGGATCCCTGCTGAGACCCGGTACTTC. It is translated as CSARIPAETRYF. Full variable domain (missing parts from reference TRBV29-1 and TRBJ2-5): SAVISQKPSRDICQRGTSLTIQCQVDSQVTMMFWYRQQPGQSLTLIATANQGSEATYESGFVIDKFPISRPNLTFSTLTVSNMSPEDSSIYLCSARIPAETRYFGPGTRLLVL.